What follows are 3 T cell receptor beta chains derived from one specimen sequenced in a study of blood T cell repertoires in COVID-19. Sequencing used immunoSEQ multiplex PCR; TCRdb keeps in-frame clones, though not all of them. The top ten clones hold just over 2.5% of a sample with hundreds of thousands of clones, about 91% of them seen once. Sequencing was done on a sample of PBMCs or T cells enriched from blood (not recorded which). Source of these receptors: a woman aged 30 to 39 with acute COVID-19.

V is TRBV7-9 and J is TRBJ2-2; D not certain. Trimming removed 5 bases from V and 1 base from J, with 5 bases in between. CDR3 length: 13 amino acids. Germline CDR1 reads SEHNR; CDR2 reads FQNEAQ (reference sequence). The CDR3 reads CASSTKNTGELFF. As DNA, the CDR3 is TGTGCCAGCAGCACAAAGAACACCGGGGAGCTGTTTTTT.

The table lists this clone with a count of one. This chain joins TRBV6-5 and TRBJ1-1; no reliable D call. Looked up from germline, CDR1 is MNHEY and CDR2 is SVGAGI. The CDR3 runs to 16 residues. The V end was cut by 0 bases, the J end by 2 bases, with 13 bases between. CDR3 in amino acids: CASSYSAGIINTEAFF. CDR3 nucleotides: TGTGCCAGCAGTTACTCGGCAGGTATCATCAACACTGAAGCTTTCTTT.

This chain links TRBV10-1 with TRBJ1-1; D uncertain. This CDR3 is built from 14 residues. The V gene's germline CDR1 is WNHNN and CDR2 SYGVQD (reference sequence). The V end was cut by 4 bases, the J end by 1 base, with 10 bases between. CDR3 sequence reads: CASSAEGGNTEAFF. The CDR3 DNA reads TGCGCCAGCAGTGCTGAGGGCGGGAACACTGAAGCTTTCTTT.